Shown below are 30 T cell receptor beta chains from a single sample sequenced in a study of post-analysis software for immune sequencing data. Study-wide results and limits: Controls had lower frequencies than patients of 4 or 5 TRBV segments, which included TRBV5-6, TRBV5-1 and TRBV20-1.

Researchers reported that TCR beta cDNA libraries carried unique molecular identifiers. TCRdb reprocessed the PCR reads with MiXCR, giving one entry per CDR3 protein. The data contain about 540,000 distinct CDR3 sequences, less than 40% of them seen just once; the ten biggest clones take up 4.5% to 7.5%. No antigens are known for them. The sample was blood. The receptors were sampled from a girl younger than 18 with multiple sclerosis.

This clonotype was seen at least ten times. This chain connects TRBV12-3 or TRBV12-4 to TRBJ2-1; 7 nucleotides line up with TRBD2. The CDR3 runs to 12 residues. Losses at the gene ends were 9 bases for V and 9 bases for J; bases not matched to a gene: 8. The CDR3 protein is CASNYQRGEQFF. DNA of the CDR3: TGTGCCAGTAATTACCAGCGGGGTGAGCAGTTCTTC.

This clonotype came up a few times. The CDR3 DNA follows: TGTGCCAGCAGCGCCCCCGACAGCACCTACGAGCAGTACTTC. Protein sequence: CASSAPDSTYEQYF. This chain links TRBV7-9 with TRBJ2-7; weak D call: TRBD1 (5 bases). Germline CDR1 reads SEHNR; CDR2 reads FQNEAQ (reference sequence). The V and J ends lost 5 bases and 2 bases respectively, with 13 bases between them. The CDR3 sequence is 14 residues long.

The chain combines TRBV20-1 with TRBJ2-1; no definite D call. Trimming took 0 bases from V and 2 from J, leaving 11 bases between them. The germline CDR1 and CDR2 sequences are DFQATT and SNEGSKA (reference sequence). The CDR3 loop spans 15 amino acids. Here the CDR3 DNA reads TGCAGTGCTAGAGATCCGGCAGGAACCTACAATGAGCAGTTCTTC. It specifies CSARDPAGTYNEQFF.

Only a few counts were recorded for this clonotype. Mismatch with germline at one junction end may stem from a read error. CDR3 amino acids: CAVSGQTETQYF. The CDR3, as DNA: TGTGCCGTCAGTGGCCAGACGGAGACCCAGTACTTC. The chain combines TRBV10-3 with TRBJ2-5, with D unclear. This CDR3 is 12 amino acids long. Germline-derived CDR1 and CDR2 are ENHRY and SYGVKD.

This clonotype came up a few times. CDR3 sequence (DNA): TGTGCCAGCAGTCTGATGGGGCCAGGTCGATATGGCTACACCTTC. It translates to CASSLMGPGRYGYTF. J is TRBJ1-2 and V is TRBV6-2 or TRBV6-3, with D possibly matching TRBD1 (5 bases). Germline V gene lookup returns CDR1 MNHEY and CDR2 SVGEGT. The CDR3 consists of 15 residues. The V and J ends lost 5 bases and 5 bases respectively, with 18 bases between them.

This chain connects TRBV7-9 to TRBJ1-4, with TRBD1 as a possible D gene (6 bases). The ends were cut back, 7 bases at V and 3 bases at J, with 18 bases in the middle. Germline V lookup: CDR1 SEHNR, CDR2 FQNEAQ (reference sequence). CDR3 length: 16 residues. The CDR3 DNA is TGTGCCAGCAACTCCATAATAGGGGGGGCTAATGAAAAACTGTTTTTT. Translating gives CASNSIIGGANEKLFF.

V usage is TRBV5-4 and J usage is TRBJ2-1, with 9 positions matching TRBD2. Germline V CDR1 and CDR2: SGHNT, YYREEE (reference sequence). The CDR3 totals 18 residues. With V trimmed by 0 bases and J by 5 bases, 12 bases remained unmatched. Here the CDR3 DNA reads TGTGCCAGCAGCTTGGTCGATTGGCGGGGGGGCGTCGACAATGAGCAGTTCTTC. Protein: CASSLVDWRGGVDNEQFF.

The V gene is TRBV7-2, the J gene TRBJ2-1; the match to TRBD2 covers 12 bases. Germline V gene sequence: CDR1 SGHTA, CDR2 FQGNSA. J lost 9 bases, V lost 3 bases, and 15 bases had no gene match. This CDR3 has 18 amino acids. This CDR3 reads CASSLGDQTSGGLGEQFF. As DNA, the CDR3 is TGTGCCAGCAGCTTGGGAGATCAGACTAGCGGGGGTCTTGGTGAGCAGTTCTTC. Drawing the rest from reference TRBV7-2 and TRBJ2-1, the complete variable domain is GAGVSQSPSNKVTEKGKDVELRCDPISGHTALYWYRQSLGQGLEFLIYFQGNSAPDKSGLPSDRFSAERTGGSVSTLTIQRTQQEDSAVYLCASSLGDQTSGGLGEQFFGPGTRLTVL.

This clonotype was observed a few times. This chain joins TRBV7-8 and TRBJ2-3, with D perhaps matching TRBD1 (5 bases). The CDR3 is 17 residues long. Germline V gives CDR1 SGHVS, CDR2 FQNEAQ. The germline V and J ends were trimmed by 4 bases and 2 bases, with 19 bases remaining between them. The CDR3 reads CASSWGQGKVNTDTQYF. CDR3 in DNA: TGTGCCAGCAGCTGGGGTCAGGGAAAGGTGAACACAGATACGCAGTATTTT.

As regards this clonotype: Mismatch with germline at one junction end may stem from a read error. The CDR3 loop is CALRPQGPKNIQYF. CDR3 sequence (DNA): TGTGCCCTCAGGCCACAGGGCCCCAAAAACATTCAGTACTTC. The genes are TRBV10-3 and TRBJ2-4; a weak D match, TRBD1 (6 bases). Germline CDR1 is ENHRY and CDR2 is SYGVKD. The CDR3 extends over 14 amino acids.

The chain joins TRBV5-1 to TRBJ2-2, with 10 bases lining up with TRBD2. This CDR3 is built from 16 residues. J gave up 7 bases and V 3 bases, and 9 bases lay outside the gene matches. Germline V gives CDR1 SGHRS, CDR2 YFSETQ. This CDR3 is CASSSRSGGASGELFF. As DNA, the CDR3 is TGCGCCAGCAGCTCACGCAGCGGGGGGGCAAGCGGGGAGCTGTTTTTT. Combining the CDR3 with reference TRBV5-1 and TRBJ2-2 gives the whole variable domain KAGVTQTPRYLIKTRGQQVTLSCSPISGHRSVSWYQQTPGQGLQFLFEYFSETQRNKGNFPGRFSGRQFSNSRSEMNVSTLELGDSALYLCASSSRSGGASGELFFGEGSRLTVL.

On this clonotype: One junction end does not reproduce the germline sequence, and a read error may be involved. J is TRBJ1-3 and V is TRBV7-9, with unresolved D. Germline lookup yields CDR1 SEHNR and CDR2 FQNEAQ (reference sequence). This CDR3 contains 16 residues. As DNA, the CDR3 is TGTGCCGGCAGCTTCGAGACAAGCCTCTGGGGAAACACCATATATTTT. As protein: CAGSFETSLWGNTIYF.

This clonotype has a handful of counts. The chain employs TRBV10-3 and TRBJ2-3; D perhaps matches TRBD2 (6 bases). The CDR3 loop spans 16 amino acids. Germline CDR1 reads ENHRY; CDR2 reads SYGVKD. The V gene lost 5 bases and the J gene lost 0 bases, with 15 bases spanning the gap. The CDR3 region has the DNA TGTGCCATCAGTCCACTAGCTAGTGCTAGCACAGATACGCAGTATTTT. Its protein product is CAISPLASASTDTQYF.

The chain recombines TRBV5-1 with TRBJ1-1, with D perhaps TRBD1 (6 bases). There are 14 residues in the CDR3. The V gene's germline CDR1 is SGHRS and CDR2 YFSETQ. Trimming left V 4 bases short and J 3 bases short, with 13 bases between. Here the CDR3 reads CASSRNPGDTEAFF. CDR3 sequence (DNA): TGCGCCAGCAGCAGGAACCCAGGGGACACTGAAGCTTTCTTT.

This clonotype occurred a few times. The gene calls are TRBV11-2 and TRBJ2-3, with D possibly TRBD2 on 6 matching bases. V lost 5 bases and J lost 3, with 21 bases in between. The V gene's germline CDR1 is SGHAT and CDR2 FQNNGV. The CDR3 spans 17 residues. The CDR3 region is CASSIPPLANPTDTQYF. The CDR3 coding sequence is TGTGCCAGCAGCATCCCCCCTCTAGCGAACCCGACAGATACGCAGTATTTT. The variable domain in full, with the rest retrieved from reference TRBV11-2 and TRBJ2-3, is EAGVAQSPRYKIIEKRQSVAFWCNPISGHATLYWYQQILGQGPKLLIQFQNNGVVDDSQLPKDRFSAERLKGVDSTLKIQPAKLEDSAVYLCASSIPPLANPTDTQYFGPGTRLTVL.

This clonotype was seen ten or more times. The rearrangement joins TRBV7-6 to TRBJ2-1; a possible D gene is TRBD1 (5 bases). This CDR3 region has 17 residues. Deletions cut 1 base from V and 8 bases from J, with 21 bases between. Germline-derived CDR1 and CDR2 are SGHVS and FNYEAQ. The CDR3 spells CASSLVSVQGPTDEQFF. In DNA form, the CDR3 reads TGTGCCAGCAGCTTAGTCAGTGTGCAGGGCCCTACGGATGAGCAGTTCTTC.

V gene TRBV28 combines with J gene TRBJ1-2; 9 bases match TRBD1. V lost 3 bases to trimming and J lost 4 bases; unmatched junction nucleotides: 15. The CDR3 consists of 18 residues. Germline V gene data show CDR1 as MDHEN and CDR2 as SYDVKM. The CDR3 DNA reads as TGTGCCAGCAGTTTTTCGAGGGGTGGACAGGGGTTCAGCTATGGCTACACCTTC. This encodes CASSFSRGGQGFSYGYTF.

The CDR3 sequence: CASSLAGTPAYEQYF. In DNA, the CDR3 is TGCGCCAGCAGCTTGGCCGGGACACCAGCCTACGAGCAGTACTTC. The chain links TRBV5-1 to TRBJ2-7; weak D call: TRBD1 (6 bases). The CDR3 is made up of 15 amino acids. V lost 0 bases and J 2 bases, leaving 12 bases between the germline ends. CDR1 is SGHRS, CDR2 YFSETQ, per germline.

This clonotype was found a few times. The chain uses TRBV5-1 and TRBJ2-7; 10 bases agree with TRBD2. CDR1 and CDR2 (germline): SGHRS, YFSETQ. J lost 4 bases, V lost 5 bases, and 6 bases had no gene match. This CDR3 is built from 14 residues. DNA of the CDR3: TGCGCCAGCAGTTATACTAGCGGGGCATACGAGCAGTACTTC. Translated, it gives CASSYTSGAYEQYF.

This clonotype has a handful of counts. The rearrangement joins TRBV20-1 to TRBJ2-5, with D possibly TRBD2 on 5 matching bases. V lost 6 bases to trimming and J lost 1 base, with 9 bases between them. This CDR3 has 12 amino acids. Germline CDR1 and CDR2: DFQATT and SNEGSKA (reference sequence). The chain's CDR3 is CSAPGSQETQYF. DNA of the CDR3: TGCAGTGCCCCGGGGTCCCAAGAGACCCAGTACTTC.

This clonotype was detected ten times or more. For the CDR3, the DNA is TGCAGCGTCCGACCCTACAGGGGGCTGGGGAATGAGCAGTTCTTC. Translated: CSVRPYRGLGNEQFF. J is TRBJ2-1 and V is TRBV29-1, with 9 bases identical to TRBD1. After removal of 6 bases from V and 7 bases from J, the junction contained 13 bases not matched to a gene. This CDR3 is built from 15 residues. CDR1 SQVTM and CDR2 ANQGSEA come from the germline V gene.

The rearrangement joins TRBV28 to TRBJ1-5, with 9 bases that match TRBD1. The CDR3 is 15 residues long. After removal of 5 bases from V and 4 bases from J, the junction contained 6 bases not matched to a gene. Germline lookup yields CDR1 MDHEN and CDR2 SYDVKM. CDR3 amino acids: CASSRDRGVNQPQHF. The CDR3 nucleotides are TGTGCCAGCAGTCGAGACAGGGGGGTTAATCAGCCCCAGCATTTT.

The chain combines TRBV24-1 with TRBJ1-2, with D possibly matching TRBD1 (6 bases). V lost 4 bases and J 0 bases, leaving 11 bases between the germline ends. The CDR3 is made up of 15 amino acids. Germline V gene sequence: CDR1 KGHDR, CDR2 SFDVKD. CDR3 sequence: CATSDPGTSNYGYTF. For the CDR3, the DNA is TGTGCCACCAGTGACCCCGGGACATCTAACTATGGCTACACCTTC.

This clonotype was recorded at least ten times. The chain has TRBV5-1 and TRBJ2-7; D not resolved. CDR3 length: 15 residues. Trimming cost V 4 bases and J 0 bases, with 14 bases left between them. Germline CDR1 reads SGHRS; CDR2 reads YFSETQ. CDR3 nucleotide sequence: TGCGCCAGCAGCATCCGGCCTCACAGCTCCTACGAGCAGTACTTC. Protein: CASSIRPHSSYEQYF.

This clonotype was seen a few times. An end of the junction does not agree with germline; a read error may underlie this. The J gene is TRBJ2-2, the V gene TRBV5-1, with TRBD1 matching over 7 bases. Germline V lookup: CDR1 SGHRS, CDR2 YFSETQ. This CDR3 spans 13 amino acids. The CDR3 DNA sequence: TGTGCCAGCAGCTCCGGGACAGCCGGGGAGCTGTTTTTT. It specifies CASSSGTAGELFF.

The CDR3 loop reads CASSLVRGGLSSYNEQFF. The CDR3 region has the DNA TGTGCCAGCAGCTTAGTTCGCGGGGGCCTTAGCTCCTACAATGAGCAGTTCTTC. The V gene is TRBV11-2, the J gene TRBJ2-1, with D perhaps matching TRBD2 (7 bases). CDR3 length: 18 residues. Germline CDR1 SGHAT, CDR2 FQNNGV. V lost 1 base to trimming and J lost 0 bases, with 16 bases between them.

The chain joins TRBV7-9 to TRBJ1-2, with 8 bases identical to TRBD1. V shed 6 bases and J 6 bases; nucleotides not matched to a gene: 6. Germline loops: CDR1 SEHNR, CDR2 FQNEAQ (reference sequence). The CDR3 consists of 13 residues. CDR3 bases: TGTGCCAGCAGGACAGACAGGGGCCATGGCTACACCTTC. Protein sequence: CASRTDRGHGYTF.

The V gene is TRBV20-1, the J gene TRBJ1-4, with TRBD1 matching over 9 bases. CDR3 size: 16 residues. V shed 5 bases, J shed 1 base, and the junction held 8 bases outside the gene matches. The germline V gene has CDR1 DFQATT and CDR2 SNEGSKA (reference sequence). The CDR3 protein is CSAHNYRGQTNEKLFF. The CDR3 DNA reads as TGCAGTGCTCACAACTACAGGGGGCAAACTAATGAAAAACTGTTTTTT.

This clonotype was recorded a few times. Here the CDR3 DNA reads TGTGCCAGCACGGGGGACACTGAAGCTTTCTTT. Protein product: CASTGDTEAFF. The chain is built from TRBV7-9 and TRBJ1-1; D is perhaps TRBD1 (5 bases). The CDR3 loop spans 11 amino acids. Trimming removed 7 bases at V and 3 bases at J, with 6 bases between. Germline V CDR1 and CDR2: SEHNR, FQNEAQ (reference sequence). Full variable domain (rest looked up from reference TRBV7-9 and TRBJ1-1): DTGVSQNPRHKITKRGQNVTFRCDPISEHNRLYWYRQTLGQGPEFLTYFQNEAQLEKSRLLSDRFSAERPKGSFSTLEIQRTEQGDSAMYLCASTGDTEAFFGQGTRLTVV.

This sequence joins TRBV11-2 and TRBJ1-2, with D tentatively TRBD1 (5 bases). The CDR3 has 15 residues. Germline CDR1 reads SGHAT; CDR2 reads FQNNGV. Trimming removed 4 bases at V and 8 bases at J, with 20 bases between. CDR3 protein: CASSSPGTAIQGYTF. CDR3 DNA: TGTGCCAGCAGCTCCCCAGGGACTGCCATCCAGGGCTACACCTTC.